These T cell receptor beta chains were read from a single sample in a study of T cell changes during pregnancy in multiple sclerosis. Libraries were prepared by immunoSEQ multiplex PCR; TCRdb keeps only in-frame clonotypes and omits some of them. The table has tens of thousands of clones, 90% seen once. The material sequenced was CD4+ T cells from peripheral blood mononuclear cells, taken in the second trimester of pregnancy. These receptor sequences come from a female donor with multiple sclerosis, enrolled in a pregnancy study. Each CDR3 is given with its conserved first and last residue. Fields, in order: CDR3 DNA, CDR3 protein, J gene, D gene, V gene, clone size. The D gene is left open where the match is weak. The size field is filled for only some rows; it gives once, few, many or a size class.

cdr3_nt: TGTGCCAGCAGCCTAGAATTACAGGGATACACTGAAGCTTTCTTT; cdr3_aa: CASSLELQGYTEAFF; j_call: TRBJ1-1; d_call: -; v_call: TRBV5-4; clone_size: -
cdr3_nt: TGTGCCAGCAGCGGCAAAGCTGACAGGGTCGATGGCTACACCTTC; cdr3_aa: CASSGKADRVDGYTF; j_call: TRBJ1-2; d_call: TRBD1; v_call: TRBV28; clone_size: -
cdr3_nt: TGTGCCAGCAGTTTCACCGGGACAGGGGAAGGGTACGAGCAGTACTTC; cdr3_aa: CASSFTGTGEGYEQYF; j_call: TRBJ2-7; d_call: TRBD1; v_call: TRBV28; clone_size: -
cdr3_nt: TGTGCCAGCAGTGGACAGGGTCGCAATCAGCCCCAGCATTTT; cdr3_aa: CASSGQGRNQPQHF; j_call: TRBJ1-5; d_call: TRBD1; v_call: TRBV25-1; clone_size: -
cdr3_nt: TGCGCCAGCAGCCATACCGACGGGTATGGCTACACCTTC; cdr3_aa: CASSHTDGYGYTF; j_call: TRBJ1-2; d_call: -; v_call: TRBV4-3; clone_size: -
cdr3_nt: TGTGCCAGCAGCTTAGGAGATCTCTCTGGAAACACCATATATTTT; cdr3_aa: CASSLGDLSGNTIYF; j_call: TRBJ1-3; d_call: -; v_call: TRBV7-9; clone_size: -
cdr3_nt: TGTGCCAGCAGCGGTAGCGGGGGAAACTACAATGAGCAGTTCTTC; cdr3_aa: CASSGSGGNYNEQFF; j_call: TRBJ2-1; d_call: TRBD2; v_call: TRBV9; clone_size: -
cdr3_nt: TGTGCCAGCAGCTTAGAGGGGACTAGCGGGAGTAAGGAGCAGTACTTC; cdr3_aa: CASSLEGTSGSKEQYF; j_call: TRBJ2-7; d_call: TRBD2; v_call: TRBV7-2; clone_size: -
cdr3_nt: TGTGCCAGCAGCTTACGGACAGTTGAAGCTTTCTTT; cdr3_aa: CASSLRTVEAFF; j_call: TRBJ1-1; d_call: -; v_call: TRBV13; clone_size: -
cdr3_nt: TGCAGTGCTGATAGAGTGGATGAGCAGTTCTTC; cdr3_aa: CSADRVDEQFF; j_call: TRBJ2-1; d_call: -; v_call: TRBV20-1; clone_size: once
cdr3_nt: TGTGCCAGCAGCGTAGGAGGGTTGGGGGAAGCTTTCTTT; cdr3_aa: CASSVGGLGEAFF; j_call: TRBJ1-1; d_call: -; v_call: TRBV9; clone_size: few
cdr3_nt: TGTGCCAGCAGCTCCACCAGGGCGGGACTAGCAGGCCACAATGAGCAGTTCTTC; cdr3_aa: CASSSTRAGLAGHNEQFF; j_call: TRBJ2-1; d_call: TRBD2; v_call: TRBV7-2; clone_size: -
cdr3_nt: TGCGCCAGCAGCCAACCCGGGACAAGCAACACCGGGGAGCTGTTTTTT; cdr3_aa: CASSQPGTSNTGELFF; j_call: TRBJ2-2; d_call: -; v_call: TRBV4-1; clone_size: -
cdr3_nt: TGTGCCATCAGGAGCACTAGCGGGGGGCACTACGAGCAGTACTTC; cdr3_aa: CAIRSTSGGHYEQYF; j_call: TRBJ2-7; d_call: TRBD2; v_call: TRBV10-3; clone_size: -
cdr3_nt: TGTGCCAGCAGCGTTGGGGACAGGTTCACTGAAGCTTTCTTT; cdr3_aa: CASSVGDRFTEAFF; j_call: TRBJ1-1; d_call: TRBD1; v_call: TRBV9; clone_size: -
cdr3_nt: TGTGCCAGCAGTCGGACTAGCGCACAAGAGACCCAGTACTTC; cdr3_aa: CASSRTSAQETQYF; j_call: TRBJ2-5; d_call: TRBD2; v_call: TRBV7-2; clone_size: -
cdr3_nt: TGTGCCAGCAGCTTAGATCCACCAGCTAACTATGGCTACACCTTC; cdr3_aa: CASSLDPPANYGYTF; j_call: TRBJ1-2; d_call: -; v_call: TRBV7-2; clone_size: -
cdr3_nt: TGTGCCAGCAGCTTGGACTATAATACGCAGTATTTT; cdr3_aa: CASSLDYNTQYF; j_call: TRBJ2-3; d_call: -; v_call: TRBV5-4; clone_size: -
cdr3_nt: TGTGCCAGCAGCGTAGGAGGAGGGGCCGCTACCCACGAGCAGTACTTC; cdr3_aa: CASSVGGGAATHEQYF; j_call: TRBJ2-7; d_call: -; v_call: TRBV9; clone_size: -
cdr3_nt: TGTGCCAGCCGACTAGTCAATACGCAGTATTTT; cdr3_aa: CASRLVNTQYF; j_call: TRBJ2-3; d_call: -; v_call: TRBV28; clone_size: -
cdr3_nt: TGTGCCAGTAGTCCTGGACTAGCGGGAGAAACAGATACGCAGTATTTT; cdr3_aa: CASSPGLAGETDTQYF; j_call: TRBJ2-3; d_call: TRBD2; v_call: TRBV19; clone_size: once
cdr3_nt: TGTGCCAGCATCGGGAATGAGCAGTTCTTC; cdr3_aa: CASIGNEQFF; j_call: TRBJ2-1; d_call: -; v_call: TRBV28; clone_size: -
cdr3_nt: TGTGCCAGCAGCTTAGGAAACAGGGGCGACTATGGCTACACCTTC; cdr3_aa: CASSLGNRGDYGYTF; j_call: TRBJ1-2; d_call: TRBD1; v_call: TRBV13; clone_size: -
cdr3_nt: TGTGCCAGCACGAGGGCAGGAGGTAAAGGCTACACCTTC; cdr3_aa: CASTRAGGKGYTF; j_call: TRBJ1-2; d_call: -; v_call: TRBV9; clone_size: once
cdr3_nt: TGCGCCAGCAGCCTATCGACTGGACAGACGCTTTACGAGCAGTACTTC; cdr3_aa: CASSLSTGQTLYEQYF; j_call: TRBJ2-7; d_call: -; v_call: TRBV4-1; clone_size: -
cdr3_nt: TGTGCCAGCAGCCTGCAGGGGAACTATGGCTACACCTTC; cdr3_aa: CASSLQGNYGYTF; j_call: TRBJ1-2; d_call: -; v_call: TRBV6-6; clone_size: -
cdr3_nt: TGTGCCTGGAGTGTACGGGCAGGGGATGGCTACACCTTC; cdr3_aa: CAWSVRAGDGYTF; j_call: TRBJ1-2; d_call: -; v_call: TRBV30; clone_size: once
cdr3_nt: TGTGCCAGCTCACCCCGGCCGCGGCAGTTTAACAATGAGCAGTTCTTC; cdr3_aa: CASSPRPRQFNNEQFF; j_call: TRBJ2-1; d_call: -; v_call: TRBV18; clone_size: -
cdr3_nt: TGTGCCAGCAGCTCAACTAGCGCTGCCTACAATGAGCAGTTCTTC; cdr3_aa: CASSSTSAAYNEQFF; j_call: TRBJ2-1; d_call: TRBD2; v_call: TRBV7-3; clone_size: -
cdr3_nt: TGTGCCAGCAGTTCCGGGACAGGGGGCTCAGGTCAGCCCCAGCATTTT; cdr3_aa: CASSSGTGGSGQPQHF; j_call: TRBJ1-5; d_call: TRBD1; v_call: TRBV7-9; clone_size: -
cdr3_nt: TGTGCCAGTAGTGACAGGGTCCGTTCCAGGTCTAATGAAAAACTGTTTTTT; cdr3_aa: CASSDRVRSRSNEKLFF; j_call: TRBJ1-4; d_call: TRBD1; v_call: TRBV19; clone_size: -
cdr3_nt: TGTGCCACGGGGGGATTCTTAAATTCGGGGTACAATGAGCAGTTCTTC; cdr3_aa: CATGGFLNSGYNEQFF; j_call: TRBJ2-1; d_call: TRBD2; v_call: TRBV28; clone_size: -
cdr3_nt: TGTGCCAGCTCATTCGGAGGGCAGGGAAGGTCCGAGCAGTACTTC; cdr3_aa: CASSFGGQGRSEQYF; j_call: TRBJ2-7; d_call: -; v_call: TRBV18; clone_size: few
cdr3_nt: TGTGCCAGTAGTATTTGGGGGGGGAGGTCGAACACCGGGGAGCTGTTTTTT; cdr3_aa: CASSIWGGRSNTGELFF; j_call: TRBJ2-2; d_call: TRBD2; v_call: TRBV19; clone_size: once
cdr3_nt: TGTGCCAGTAGTAGAGGGACTAGCGGAGGAAACATTCAGTACTTC; cdr3_aa: CASSRGTSGGNIQYF; j_call: TRBJ2-4; d_call: TRBD2; v_call: TRBV19; clone_size: -
cdr3_nt: TGTGCCAGCAGCTTGGAACAGCACAGAGATACGCAGTATTTT; cdr3_aa: CASSLEQHRDTQYF; j_call: TRBJ2-3; d_call: -; v_call: TRBV5-4; clone_size: -
cdr3_nt: TGTGCCAGCAGTGGCGGGGTGGACACTGGAAACACCATATATTTT; cdr3_aa: CASSGGVDTGNTIYF; j_call: TRBJ1-3; d_call: -; v_call: TRBV25-1; clone_size: few